This T cell receptor (beta chain) was found in a study of CD4 T cells in relation to SARS-CoV-2 and coronaviruses. Study-level points and caveats: Samples before the pandemic and after infection were not matched within any donor.

As regards this clone: No antigen is known for it.

Before the COVID-19 pandemic, during about 2011-2019, CD4+ T cells were taken from unexposed donors. The cells were cultured for 10 days before CD4+ T cells were isolated. TCRdb keeps only in-frame clones here, not all; method: immunoSEQ multiplex PCR. The sample comprises 9,500 to 11,000 clones, 80% to 85% of which are singletons, and around a sixth rests with the top ten. Sequencing used CD4+ T cells from PBMCs, cultured in vitro. The TCR was taken from a human donor in good health.

The CDR3 here is CASSVEADTEAFF. CDR3 coding DNA: TGTGCCAGCAGCGTAGAAGCTGATACTGAAGCTTTCTTT. The chain uses TRBV9 and TRBJ1-1; D call uncertain. The V gene lost 0 bases and the J gene lost 5 bases, with 8 bases spanning the gap. There are 13 residues in the CDR3. Germline lookup yields CDR1 SGDLS and CDR2 YYNGEE.